This T cell receptor beta chain is from a study of blood T cell repertoires in COVID-19 (dated by TCRdb to about 2020). Study-level background: Collaborator samples came from the United States, Italy and Spain and covered acute and convalescent phases of COVID-19. The sample metadata nearly always contained a de-identified subject ID, COVID-19 status, age in years and sex. HLA class I and class II types, where available, came from metadata supplied by the sample provider rather than from assay-based typing. Deeply sampled blood TCRbeta repertoires from subjects exposed to, actively infected with, or recovered from COVID-19 were included in the dataset. The material from the prospective study consisted of cDNA or gDNA derived from T cells, B-cell-depleted T cells, or PBMCs. The samples were drawn from the first 160 participants of the ongoing ImmuneRACE study and from some 1,300 subjects provided by 6 global collaborators. The repertoires were made available in a free public database intended to serve as a resource for research on the immune response to SARS-CoV-2.

Points the paper makes about the study in general: Clinical and demographic metadata were provided uncurated, with the amount varying by source and participant.

In the prospective study, participants were about 18 to 95 years old, resided in about two dozen geographic areas of the United States, and were enrolled through a virtual design. Cohort assignment in the prospective study relied on participant-reported clinical history from a screening survey and a study questionnaire. For ImmuneRACE Cohort 3, a participant was defined as recovered based on two consecutive negative NP/OP PCR tests, clearance by a healthcare professional, or resolution of symptoms. In the prospective study, mobile phlebotomists collected whole blood, serum and a nasopharyngeal or oropharyngeal swab from each participant. Over an approximately 2-month period, participants in the prospective study had the option of providing additional blood draws and questionnaires. Before DNA extraction, prospective study blood samples were shipped either frozen or at room temperature. TCRbeta CDR3 regions were amplified from genomic DNA using the immunoSEQ Assay, a bias-controlled multiplex PCR. The authors processed their data as follows. The number of nucleated cells in each sample was estimated by amplification of reference gene primers within the assay. Sequence reads were collapsed and filtered to measure the absolute abundance of every unique TCRbeta CDR3 rearrangement. For each sample, productive Simpson clonality was calculated as the square root of Simpson's diversity index across productive rearrangements. TCRdb mirrors the immuneACCESS table, restricted to in-frame sequences. Some clones are absent from its copies; in checked studies, under half trace to an unresolved V gene, and the reason for the others is unknown. That table gives V, J and clone size, and the DNA gave D and trimming. A total of about 190,000 clones appear in this sample, about 81% of them only once. The biggest ten clones account for roughly 3.2% of the sample.

From its cysteine to its phenylalanine, the CDR3 spans 15 amino acids. Of the read, only the CDR3 DNA is kept; its 45 bases are in frame from base 1. V is cut by 6 bases and J by 4 bases, and the space between the germline ends is 15 bases. The germline V gene (reference sequence) yields MNHNY for CDR1 and SVGAGI for CDR2. Concerning this clone: What this receptor recognizes is not known. No much larger clone is present one base from it, and per-base qualities are unavailable.

The sample taken for sequencing was PBMCs or T cells enriched from blood (not recorded which). The V and J segments used are TRBV6-6 and TRBJ2-2; the D segment cannot be called with confidence. The TCR comes from a woman aged 30 to 39 who had recovered from COVID-19. CDR3 region: CASSYVSTGTGELFF. The DNA sequence is as follows: TGTGCCAGCAGCTACGTCTCGACGGGCACCGGGGAGCTGTTTTTT.